The rows below give T cell receptor beta chains drawn from one sample of a study of T cells after posttransplantation cyclophosphamide. TCRdb's copy holds only in-frame clones and misses some; the assay was immunoSEQ multiplex PCR. Recorded here are more than 3,000 clones, with no singletons, and the ten leading clones hold 30% to 35%. The source material was PBMCs, sampled after allogeneic stem cell transplant with posttransplant cyclophosphamide. Receptor source: a male patient aged 25-45 years who received an allogeneic stem cell transplant from a related donor, was CMV-positive, and had acute GVHD only. Among the T cells, some may be from the graft donor. The CDR3 runs from the conserved cysteine through the conserved F or W. Fields, in order: clone size, V gene, J gene, D gene, CDR3 DNA, CDR3 protein. The D gene is left open where the match is weak. Clone size, where shown, is once, few, many, or a class for clones that have expanded.

many	TRBV11-3	TRBJ2-7	-	TGTGCAAGTCGGGACTGCCACGAGCAGTACTTC	CASRDCHEQYF
many	TRBV6-1	TRBJ2-7	TRBD1	TGTGCCAGCAGTGAATTTGGACAGGGCGGCGAGCAGTACTTC	CASSEFGQGGEQYF
many	TRBV29-1	TRBJ1-1	-	TGCAGCGCAACGGGACACTCGAACACTGAAGCTTTCTTT	CSATGHSNTEAFF
-	TRBV5-6	TRBJ1-1	-	TGTGCCAGCAGCTTGAGGGGGTTGGGGGATGAAGCTTTCTTT	CASSLRGLGDEAFF
many	TRBV5-1	TRBJ1-6	-	TGCGCCAGCAGCTTGGGGACAGCGAACGATTCACCCCTCCACTTT	CASSLGTANDSPLHF
many	TRBV2	TRBJ2-7	TRBD2	TGTGCCAGCAGTGGTGAACTAGCGGGGGGCCCCTACGAGCAGTACTTC	CASSGELAGGPYEQYF
many	TRBV12-3/TRBV12-4	TRBJ1-2	TRBD1	TGTGCCAGCAGGGGACAGGACTTAAAATATGGCTACACCTTC	CASRGQDLKYGYTF
many	TRBV29-1	TRBJ1-4	-	TGCAGCGCCGCTAGGACAGCAACTAATGAAAAACTGTTTTTT	CSAARTATNEKLFF
large	TRBV4-3	TRBJ1-2	TRBD1	TGCGCCAGCAGCCAAGATAGGACAGGGCAATATGGCTACACCTTC	CASSQDRTGQYGYTF
many	TRBV11-2	TRBJ1-4	-	TGTGCCAGCAGCTTAGACAGGGCCTCTTCCTCTAATGAAAAACTGTTTTTT	CASSLDRASSSNEKLFF